This entry describes one TCR beta chain. This entry comes from a study of T cell changes during pregnancy in multiple sclerosis. Germline V lookup: CDR1 LNHDA, CDR2 SQIVND (reference sequence). Trimming shortened V by 5 bases and J by 4 bases, and 11 bases separated the two germline ends. This CDR3 is 13 amino acids long. Only in-frame clones appear in the TCRdb table, and some are missing; sequencing was by immunoSEQ multiplex PCR. The top ten clones hold roughly 0.91% of a sample with 75,000 to 95,000 clones, 85% to 95% of them seen once. Here the sequenced sample was peripheral blood, taken before pregnancy. This receptor was identified in a female donor with multiple sclerosis, enrolled in a pregnancy study. The rearrangement uses TRBV19 and TRBJ1-1; D not resolved. The CDR3 nucleotides are TGTGCCAGTAGTGCCGTGGTCGGCACTGAAGCTTTCTTT. This codes for CASSAVVGTEAFF.